Each of the 16 T cell receptor beta chains below was sequenced from the same sample in a study of T cells in Graves' hyperthyroidism and ophthalmopathy. Amplification yielded TCR beta CDR3 regions, with RNA transcripts as the source. Initially, a first-round RT-PCR of the TCR CDR3 employed the HTBI primer set. TCRdb redid the calling of the multiplex PCR reads with MiXCR, one entry per CDR3 protein. This repertoire shows hundreds of thousands of distinct CDR3 sequences, approximately 14% found once; its top ten account for roughly 10%. The sequenced sample was blood. These receptors came from a woman in her late teens or twenties with Graves' hyperthyroidism.

This clonotype was seen ten or more times. This chain joins TRBV2 and TRBJ2-7, with D tentatively TRBD1 (6 bases). The CDR3 sequence is 12 residues long. V lost 9 bases and J 2 bases, leaving 11 bases between the germline ends. CDR1 and CDR2 (germline): SNHLY, FYNNEI. CDR3 DNA sequence: TGTGCCAGGGGGGACACCGCCTACGAGCAGTACTTC. It translates to CARGDTAYEQYF.

The chain combines TRBV2 with TRBJ2-1, with 7 bases identical to TRBD2. The end of the DNA aligns better with TRBJ2-7, so the J call may be wrong. CDR1 is SNHLY, CDR2 FYNNEI, per germline. This CDR3 has 15 amino acids. The CDR3 DNA sequence: TGTGCCAGCAGTGAATCGGCCCGGGACTACAATGAGCAGTACTTC. Amino acid sequence: CASSESARDYNEQYF.

This clonotype has more than one count but fewer than ten. The chain recombines TRBV3-1 with TRBJ2-5; D is possibly TRBD2 (5 bases). V was pared by 0 bases and J by 5 bases, with 13 bases between. There are 15 residues in the CDR3. Per germline, CDR1 LGHDT and CDR2 YNNKEL (reference sequence). Here the CDR3 reads CASSQDLGPGETQYF. The CDR3 region has the DNA TGTGCCAGCAGCCAAGATCTCGGACCGGGGGAGACCCAGTACTTC.

The chain has TRBV11-2 and TRBJ2-5; tentative D call: TRBD2 (5 bases). CDR3 length equals 14 residues. The germline gives CDR1 SGHAT, CDR2 FQNNGV. V was clipped by 9 bases and J by 5 bases, with 19 bases between them. The chain's CDR3 is CASSIDTGSETQYF. CDR3 DNA: TGTGCCAGTAGTATAGACACGGGAAGCGAGACCCAGTACTTC.

On this clonotype: Given a much more abundant clone one base away, this may be a read error. The V gene is TRBV7-6, the J gene TRBJ2-7; 10 bases are shared with TRBD2. The V gene end was trimmed by 4 bases and the J gene end by 9 bases; junction bases not matched to a gene: 21. Germline CDR1 reads SGHVS; CDR2 reads FNYEAQ. This CDR3 is built from 18 residues. The CDR3 here is CASSYSSPLAGGLRGQYF. In nucleotides, the CDR3 is TGTGCCAGCAGCTATTCTTCCCCCTTAGCGGGAGGCCTTCGGGGGCAGTACTTC.

This clonotype was seen ten or more times. J is TRBJ2-7 and V is TRBV5-1, with D perhaps matching TRBD1 (6 bases). V shed 3 bases and J shed 6 bases, with 10 bases lying between them. Germline assignment: CDR1 SGHRS and CDR2 YFSETQ. CDR3 length: 12 amino acids. For the CDR3, the DNA is TGCGCCAGCAGCTACGACAGGCTCGAGCAGTACTTC. The encoded protein is CASSYDRLEQYF.

V gene TRBV11-2 combines with J gene TRBJ2-1; 9 nucleotides agree with TRBD2. Per germline, CDR1 SGHAT and CDR2 FQNNGV. V lost 7 bases, J lost 3 bases, and 10 bases stayed unmatched. This CDR3 comprises 16 residues. CDR3 in amino acids: CASTIHYSGGYNEQFF. The CDR3 coding sequence is TGTGCCAGCACCATACATTATAGCGGGGGCTACAATGAGCAGTTCTTC.

This clonotype was recorded at least ten times. The V and J genes are TRBV2 and TRBJ1-1; maybe TRBD1 (6 bases). Between the trimmed V and J ends, which lost 3 bases and 2 bases, there was a span of 19 bases. Germline lookup yields CDR1 SNHLY and CDR2 FYNNEI. The CDR3 contains 17 residues. CDR3: CASSDNPTTGGNTEAFF. Written as DNA, the CDR3 is TGTGCCAGCAGTGATAACCCAACGACAGGAGGAAACACTGAAGCTTTCTTT.

The CDR3 region is CASSNVRTEAFF. CDR3 in DNA: TGTGCCAGTAGCAACGTCCGGACTGAAGCTTTCTTT. The V call is TRBV19, the J call TRBJ1-1, with D unclear. Germline lookup yields CDR1 LNHDA and CDR2 SQIVND (reference sequence). V lost 6 bases to trimming and J lost 5 bases, with 10 bases between them. This CDR3 is 12 amino acids long.

This clonotype was seen repeatedly, ten times or more. This sequence joins TRBV7-2 and TRBJ1-2; TRBD1 agrees at 7 bases. CDR1 and CDR2 from the germline V gene are SGHTA and FQGNSA. The CDR3 contains 14 residues. The V gene end was trimmed by 4 bases and the J gene end by 0 bases; junction bases not matched to a gene: 2. The CDR3 DNA is TGTGCCAGCAGCTCTGACAGGGCTAACTATGGCTACACCTTC. This encodes CASSSDRANYGYTF.

This clonotype has a count of ten or more. The V and J genes are TRBV9 and TRBJ2-3, with D perhaps matching TRBD1 (6 bases). The V end was cut by 0 bases, the J end by 5 bases, with 13 bases between. The CDR3 loop spans 15 amino acids. The germline CDR1 and CDR2 sequences are SGDLS and YYNGEE. This chain's CDR3 is CASSVVPGAIDTQYF. The CDR3 DNA sequence: TGTGCCAGCAGCGTAGTGCCAGGGGCTATAGATACGCAGTATTTT.

At least ten counts were recorded for this clonotype. The chain employs TRBV12-3 or TRBV12-4 and TRBJ1-5, with TRBD1 as a possible D gene (5 bases). The CDR3 is 14 amino acids. V lost 4 bases, J lost 3 bases, and 10 bases lay in between. The CDR3 DNA reads TGTGCCAGCAGTTACGAGGGGCCCAATCAGCCCCAGCATTTT. It is translated as CASSYEGPNQPQHF.

This clonotype was recorded at least ten times. The rearrangement joins TRBV30 to TRBJ2-7; D not certain. V was clipped by 4 bases and J by 5 bases, with 15 bases between them. CDR3 length equals 13 residues. Germline V gene data show CDR1 as GTSNPN and CDR2 as SVGIG (reference sequence). The CDR3 sequence: CAWNLSSFHEQYF. DNA for the CDR3: TGTGCCTGGAACCTTTCTAGTTTCCACGAGCAGTACTTC.

A few counts support this clonotype. The chain uses TRBV28 and TRBJ1-1; D perhaps matches TRBD1 (6 bases). Trimming cost V 2 bases and J 3 bases, with 10 bases left between them. Looked up from germline, CDR1 is MDHEN and CDR2 is SYDVKM. The CDR3 is 14 amino acids. CDR3 DNA: TGTGCCAGCAGTTTAGTGGGGGCACACACTGAAGCTTTCTTT. Translated: CASSLVGAHTEAFF.

This chain connects TRBV28 to TRBJ1-3; D not resolved. The length of the CDR3 is 17 residues. V was clipped by 4 bases and J by 0 bases, with 16 bases between them. Germline loops: CDR1 MDHEN, CDR2 SYDVKM. CDR3 sequence reads: CASSSFTAGLSGNTIYF. In DNA, the CDR3 is TGTGCCAGCAGTTCATTTACCGCCGGTCTCTCTGGAAACACCATATATTTT.

CDR3 in amino acids: CASSFPKTGGNEQFF. CDR3 DNA sequence: TGTGCCAGCAGTTTCCCGAAAACAGGGGGCAATGAGCAGTTCTTC. The chain is built from TRBV6-2 or TRBV6-3 and TRBJ2-1; TRBD1 aligns across 8 bases. Trimming removed 4 bases from V and 6 bases from J; junction bases left unmatched: 8. The CDR3 is 15 amino acids. Germline V gene lookup returns CDR1 MNHEY and CDR2 SVGEGT.